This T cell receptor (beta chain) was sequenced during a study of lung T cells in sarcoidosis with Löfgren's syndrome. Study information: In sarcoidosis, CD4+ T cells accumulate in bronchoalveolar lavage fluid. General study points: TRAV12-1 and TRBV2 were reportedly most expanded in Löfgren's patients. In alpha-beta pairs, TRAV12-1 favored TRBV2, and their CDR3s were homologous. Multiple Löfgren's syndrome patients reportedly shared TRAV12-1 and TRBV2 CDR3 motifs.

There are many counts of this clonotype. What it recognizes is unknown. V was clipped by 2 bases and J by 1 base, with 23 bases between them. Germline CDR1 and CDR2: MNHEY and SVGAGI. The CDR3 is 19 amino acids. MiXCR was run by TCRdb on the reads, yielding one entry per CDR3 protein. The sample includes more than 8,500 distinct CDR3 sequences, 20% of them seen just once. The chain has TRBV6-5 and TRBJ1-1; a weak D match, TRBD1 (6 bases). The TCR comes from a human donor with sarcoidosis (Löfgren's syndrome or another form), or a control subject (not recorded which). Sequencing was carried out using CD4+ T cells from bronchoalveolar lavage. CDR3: CASSYAENRAGRGNTEAFF. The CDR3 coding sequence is TGTGCCAGCAGTTACGCGGAGAACAGGGCGGGTCGCGGGAACACTGAAGCTTTCTTT.